This TCR beta chain was obtained from a study of blood T cell repertoires in COVID-19. Study as a whole: Acute and convalescent COVID-19 specimens originated in the United States, Italy and Spain.

As originally analysed: Cell counts per sample came from amplifying reference gene primers. Method: immunoSEQ multiplex PCR; TCRdb's copy keeps in-frame clones and lacks some. The V and J calls and clone size come from that table; D and trimming were worked out from the DNA. The profile shows around 240,000 clones, approximately 84% of them singletons. The CDR3 has 17 residues. V shed 4 bases, J shed 5 bases, and the junction held 12 bases outside the gene matches. Germline CDR1 and CDR2: SSHAT and FNYEAQ (reference sequence). The sample was peripheral blood. The V and J genes are TRBV7-7 and TRBJ2-2; 8 bases agree with TRBD1. The origin of this receptor is a woman aged 25 to 39 who had recovered from COVID-19. The CDR3 DNA is TGTGCCAGCAGCTCGGGGAGTTCACAGGGGGGTACCGGGGAGCTGTTTTTT. Translation gives CASSSGSSQGGTGELFF. Drawing the rest from reference TRBV7-7 and TRBJ2-2, the complete variable domain is GAGVSQSPRYKVTKRGQDVTLRCDPISSHATLYWYQQALGQGPEFLTYFNYEAQPDKSGLPSDRFSAERPEGSISTLTIQRTEQRDSAMYRCASSSGSSQGGTGELFFGEGSRLTVL.